Listed below are T cell receptor beta chains from one sample, sequenced in a study of beta chain features in type 1 diabetes. Libraries were prepared by immunoSEQ multiplex PCR; TCRdb keeps only in-frame clonotypes and omits some of them. The table includes about 650,000 clones, roughly an eighth detected once. The sample consisted of naive CD4+ T cells from blood. These receptors came from a young man with type 1 diabetes. Each CDR3 is given with its conserved first and last residue. Each record gives: J gene, V gene, D gene, clone size, CDR3 protein, CDR3 DNA. A D gene is named only where the DNA matches it firmly. Part of the rows lack a size; the others show once, few, many or a class for expanded clones.

J: TRBJ2-7; V: TRBV1; D: NA; size: NA; CDR3: CTSIPLAGGEQYF; DNA: TGCACCAGCATCCCTCTAGCGGGGGGCGAGCAGTACTTC
J: TRBJ2-7; V: TRBV7-2; D: NA; size: NA; CDR3: CASSLGTPSFMYF; DNA: TGTGCCAGCAGCTTAGGGACTCCCAGCTTTATGTACTTC
J: TRBJ1-2; V: TRBV5-4; D: TRBD1; size: NA; CDR3: CASRGTGFGYTF; DNA: TGTGCCAGCAGGGGGACAGGGTTCGGCTACACCTTC
J: TRBJ2-5; V: TRBV30; D: NA; size: few; CDR3: CAWSVGETQYF; DNA: TGTGCCTGGAGTGTAGGCGAGACCCAGTACTTC
J: TRBJ2-7; V: TRBV14; D: NA; size: NA; CDR3: CASSQQVPYEQYF; DNA: TGTGCCAGCAGCCAACAGGTCCCCTACGAGCAGTACTTC
J: TRBJ1-5; V: TRBV6-5; D: NA; size: few; CDR3: CASSQYSGNQPQHF; DNA: TGTGCCAGCAGCCAATATAGTGGCAATCAGCCCCAGCATTTT
J: TRBJ1-1; V: TRBV7-9; D: NA; size: few; CDR3: CASSLGQNTEAFF; DNA: TGTGCCAGCAGCTTAGGCCAGAACACTGAAGCTTTCTTT
J: TRBJ2-2; V: TRBV2; D: TRBD2; size: few; CDR3: CASSLAGGNTGELFF; DNA: TGTGCCAGCAGTCTAGCGGGAGGGAACACCGGGGAGCTGTTTTTT
J: TRBJ2-2; V: TRBV19; D: NA; size: NA; CDR3: CASSILWGNTGELFF; DNA: TGTGCCAGTAGTATTTTATGGGGGAACACCGGGGAGCTGTTTTTT
J: TRBJ1-6; V: TRBV9; D: NA; size: NA; CDR3: CASSVGSGFGNSPLHF; DNA: TGTGCCAGCAGCGTAGGAAGCGGCTTCGGAAATTCACCCCTCCACTTT
J: TRBJ2-1; V: TRBV23-1; D: NA; size: many; CDR3: CASRNYWSPLGNEQFF; DNA: TGCGCCAGCAGGAACTATTGGTCCCCGTTAGGGAATGAGCAGTTCTTC
J: TRBJ2-3; V: TRBV9; D: NA; size: NA; CDR3: CASSVIQEGSSTDTQYF; DNA: TGTGCCAGCAGCGTAATCCAGGAGGGGTCTAGCACAGATACGCAGTATTTT
J: TRBJ1-2; V: TRBV30; D: NA; size: few; CDR3: CAWSRDSGGYTF; DNA: TGTGCCTGGAGTCGAGACAGCGGTGGCTACACCTTC
J: TRBJ2-7; V: TRBV28; D: NA; size: few; CDR3: CASSLNSPQGITPYEQYF; DNA: TGTGCCAGCAGTTTAAATTCCCCCCAGGGGATTACTCCCTACGAGCAGTACTTC
J: TRBJ2-1; V: TRBV5-1; D: NA; size: NA; CDR3: CASSVTTSEQFF; DNA: TGCGCCAGCAGCGTTACTACAAGTGAGCAGTTCTTC
J: TRBJ2-7; V: TRBV11-2; D: TRBD1; size: NA; CDR3: CASSLEVGTVKSSYEQYF; DNA: TGTGCCAGCAGCTTAGAAGTGGGGACAGTCAAAAGCTCCTACGAGCAGTACTTC
J: TRBJ2-6; V: TRBV30; D: NA; size: NA; CDR3: CAWNRGDGANVLTF; DNA: TGTGCCTGGAACCGGGGCGATGGGGCCAACGTCCTGACTTTC
J: TRBJ1-2; V: TRBV5-1; D: TRBD1; size: few; CDR3: CASRTGLYGYTF; DNA: TGCGCCAGCCGGACAGGGCTCTATGGCTACACCTTC
J: TRBJ2-3; V: TRBV29-1; D: TRBD2; size: few; CDR3: CSVAVYSGVTDTQYF; DNA: TGCAGCGTTGCGGTATATAGCGGGGTCACAGATACGCAGTATTTT
J: TRBJ1-6; V: TRBV5-1; D: NA; size: NA; CDR3: CASSPGRGDSPLHF; DNA: TGCGCCAGCAGCCCCGGCAGGGGTGATTCACCCCTCCACTTT
J: TRBJ2-5; V: TRBV28; D: TRBD1; size: few; CDR3: CASSSGQVQETQYF; DNA: TGTGCCAGCAGTTCCGGACAGGTACAAGAGACCCAGTACTTC
J: TRBJ2-2; V: TRBV10-3; D: NA; size: few; CDR3: CAISGLSNTGELFF; DNA: TGTGCCATCAGTGGGCTCTCGAACACCGGGGAGCTGTTTTTT
J: TRBJ2-1; V: TRBV7-2; D: NA; size: NA; CDR3: CASSAYQQGNEQFF; DNA: TGTGCCAGCAGCGCCTACCAACAGGGAAATGAGCAGTTCTTC
J: TRBJ2-7; V: TRBV4-2; D: NA; size: few; CDR3: CASSQVQDRNSYEQYF; DNA: TGTGCCAGCAGCCAAGTTCAAGACAGGAACTCCTACGAGCAGTACTTC
J: TRBJ2-3; V: TRBV5-1; D: TRBD2; size: NA; CDR3: CASSGRLAGAGDTQYF; DNA: TGCGCCAGCAGCGGCCGGCTAGCGGGGGCCGGAGATACGCAGTATTTT
J: TRBJ1-2; V: TRBV7-6; D: NA; size: few; CDR3: CASSLSPGSGYTF; DNA: TGTGCCAGCAGCTTGAGTCCTGGTTCTGGCTACACCTTC